Below, 15 T cell receptor beta chains from the same sample are listed, as sequenced in a study of cytomegalovirus exposure and HLA in healthy donors. With 60 Vbeta and 13 Jbeta primers, the PCR was carried out. Generated by immunoSEQ multiplex PCR, the TCRdb table keeps only in-frame clones and is missing some. Of around 100,000 clones in the sample, approximately 76% were seen once. Source material: PBMCs. These receptor sequences come from a woman aged 18 to 35 in good health and CMV-seropositive.

This clone appeared once. V gene TRBV5-8 combines with J gene TRBJ2-3, with D uncertain. This CDR3 has 15 residues. CDR1 is SGHTS and CDR2 is YDEGEE in the germline V gene. The germline V and J ends were trimmed by 6 bases and 2 bases, with 16 bases remaining between them. The CDR3 DNA sequence: TGTGCCAGCACCTATCTAGAGACTGACACAGATACGCAGTATTTT. The encoded protein is CASTYLETDTDTQYF.

This clone was counted a few times. The chain combines TRBV7-9 with TRBJ1-2; TRBD1 agrees at 8 bases. There are 15 residues in the CDR3. Unmatched junction bases numbered 6, after V lost 0 bases and J lost 6 bases. Germline CDR1 and CDR2: SEHNR and FQNEAQ (reference sequence). The DNA for the CDR3 is TGTGCCAGCAGCTTAGCCGGACAGGGCCAGGATGGCTACACCTTC. Its translation: CASSLAGQGQDGYTF. The whole variable domain, filled in from reference TRBV7-9 and TRBJ1-2, reads DTGVSQNPRHKITKRGQNVTFRCDPISEHNRLYWYRQTLGQGPEFLTYFQNEAQLEKSRLLSDRFSAERPKGSFSTLEIQRTEQGDSAMYLCASSLAGQGQDGYTFGSGTRLTVV.

This clone was found a few times. The chain recombines TRBV29-1 with TRBJ1-1, with D uncertain. Trimming cost V 4 bases and J 4 bases, with 16 bases left between them. From germline, CDR1 is SQVTM and CDR2 ANQGSEA. This CDR3 is 14 amino acids long. The CDR3 here is CSVGELWEGTEAFF. The CDR3 nucleotides are TGCAGCGTTGGAGAGCTCTGGGAGGGCACTGAAGCTTTCTTT.

Remarks on this clone: Other DNA sequences from this sample encode an identical CDR3 as well. The chain joins TRBV9 to TRBJ1-1; D gene unclear. The V end was cut by 2 bases, the J end by 2 bases, with 7 bases between. CDR3 length equals 13 residues. From germline, CDR1 is SGDLS and CDR2 YYNGEE. The CDR3 DNA is TGTGCCAGCAGCGTGTTAGAAAACACTGAAGCTTTCTTT. Its translation: CASSVLENTEAFF.

The chain joins TRBV11-2 to TRBJ2-7; 9 bases are a match to TRBD1. The V and J ends lost 5 bases and 3 bases, in that order; junction bases with no gene match: 5. Germline V lookup: CDR1 SGHAT, CDR2 FQNNGV. This CDR3 contains 14 residues. CDR3 sequence reads: CASSLGTGIYEQYF. CDR3 in DNA: TGTGCCAGCAGCCTCGGGACAGGGATCTACGAGCAGTACTTC.

J is TRBJ2-7 and V is TRBV25-1; D is possibly TRBD2 (5 bases). The V and J ends lost 7 bases and 3 bases respectively, with 13 bases between them. The CDR3 consists of 13 residues. Per germline, CDR1 MGHDK and CDR2 SYGVNS. The chain's CDR3 is CASKTPGGYEQYF. CDR3 in DNA: TGTGCCAGCAAAACACCAGGAGGCTACGAGCAGTACTTC.

The chain couples TRBV11-2 to TRBJ2-1; 11 nucleotides line up with TRBD2. The CDR3 covers 15 residues. V trimming: 5 bases; J trimming: 4 bases; junction bases outside the gene matches: 4. Germline V CDR1 and CDR2: SGHAT, FQNNGV. DNA of the CDR3: TGTGCCAGCAGCGGGACTAGCGGACCGTACAATGAGCAGTTCTTC. It translates to CASSGTSGPYNEQFF.

V is TRBV19 and J is TRBJ2-7; 8 nucleotides align to TRBD1. The V gene end was trimmed by 7 bases and the J gene end by 4 bases; junction bases not matched to a gene: 6. The germline V gene has CDR1 LNHDA and CDR2 SQIVND (reference sequence). This CDR3 region has 13 residues. The CDR3 region is CASTPGQGYEQYF. The CDR3 DNA follows: TGTGCCAGTACCCCCGGACAGGGTTACGAGCAGTACTTC.

This clone has just one count. In this CDR3 the conserved last residue, phenylalanine or tryptophan, is missing, so a read error is likely. This sequence joins TRBV5-1 and TRBJ2-7; D is perhaps TRBD1 (6 bases). The CDR3 sequence is 16 residues long. Germline V gene data show CDR1 as SGHRS and CDR2 as YFSETQ. V shed 4 bases and J shed 2 bases, with 19 bases lying between them. In DNA form, the CDR3 reads TGCGCCAGCAGCATAGAAACAGGGACCCCTCCCTACGAGCAGTACCTC. It encodes CASSIETGTPPYEQYL.

The chain combines TRBV7-8 with TRBJ2-7, with D possibly TRBD1 on 5 matching bases. The CDR3 totals 14 residues. V was clipped by 5 bases and J by 1 base, with 12 bases between them. Germline V gives CDR1 SGHVS, CDR2 FQNEAQ. The CDR3 loop is CASSPQGISYEQYF. CDR3 nucleotide sequence: TGTGCCAGCAGCCCTCAGGGTATATCCTACGAGCAGTACTTC.

The chain combines TRBV5-1 with TRBJ1-1, with 7 bases fitting TRBD1. The CDR3 has 15 amino acids. Germline V gene sequence: CDR1 SGHRS, CDR2 YFSETQ. V trimming: 4 bases; J trimming: 1 base; junction bases outside the gene matches: 7. CDR3 sequence (DNA): TGCGCCAGCAGCGACACGACAGGGCAGAACACTGAAGCTTTCTTT. Its translation: CASSDTTGQNTEAFF.

This chain links TRBV7-3 with TRBJ1-2; 8 bases line up with TRBD1. Germline values: CDR1 SGHTA, CDR2 FQGTGA. J was trimmed by 4 bases and V by 5 bases; bases with no gene match: 6. The CDR3 loop spans 14 amino acids. Here the CDR3 reads CASSPGTGSYGYTF. In nucleotides, the CDR3 is TGTGCCAGCAGCCCGGGGACAGGTTCCTATGGCTACACCTTC.

CDR3 DNA sequence: TGTGCCAGCAGCCCGTGGGGCGGGGGGTACAATGAGCAGTTCTTC. Its translation is CASSPWGGGYNEQFF. V is TRBV13 and J is TRBJ2-1; 8 bases are shared with TRBD2. Per the germline V gene, CDR1 is PRHDT and CDR2 is FYEKMQ (reference sequence). Unmatched junction bases numbered 7, after V lost 5 bases and J lost 4 bases. This CDR3 has 15 amino acids.

The chain couples TRBV5-1 to TRBJ1-1; 7 positions match TRBD1. This CDR3 is 16 amino acids long. The germline gives CDR1 SGHRS, CDR2 YFSETQ. The V segment lost 4 bases and the J segment 6 bases; nucleotides outside the gene matches: 15. This CDR3 is CASSRTGAVDLAEAFF. Here the CDR3 DNA reads TGCGCCAGCAGCAGAACAGGGGCCGTAGATTTGGCTGAAGCTTTCTTT.

This clone was seen a handful of times. This sequence joins TRBV6-1 and TRBJ1-5; D uncertain. The germline V gene encodes CDR1 MNHNS and CDR2 SASEGT. The ends were cut back, 1 base at V and 1 base at J, with 8 bases in the middle. The CDR3 has 15 residues. The CDR3 region has the DNA TGTGCCAGCAGTGAAGACAGTCCAAGCAATCAGCCCCAGCATTTT. This translates into CASSEDSPSNQPQHF.